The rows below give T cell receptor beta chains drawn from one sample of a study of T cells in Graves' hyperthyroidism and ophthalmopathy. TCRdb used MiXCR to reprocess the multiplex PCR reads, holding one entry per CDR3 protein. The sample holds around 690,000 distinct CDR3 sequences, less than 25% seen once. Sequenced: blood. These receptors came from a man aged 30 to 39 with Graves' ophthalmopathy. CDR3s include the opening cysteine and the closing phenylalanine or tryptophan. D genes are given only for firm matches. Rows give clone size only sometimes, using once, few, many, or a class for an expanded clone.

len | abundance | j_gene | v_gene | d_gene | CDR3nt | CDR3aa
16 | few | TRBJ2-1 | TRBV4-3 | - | TGCGCCAGCAGCCAGCCCGACACCCTGAGGTACAATGAGCAGTTCTTC | CASSQPDTLRYNEQFF
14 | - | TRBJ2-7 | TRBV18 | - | TGTGCCAGCTCACCCCTGGAGGGCTCCTACGAGCAGTACTTC | CASSPLEGSYEQYF
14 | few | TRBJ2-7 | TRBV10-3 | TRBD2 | TGTGCCATCAGGAGTGGACTAGCGGACTACGAGCAGTACTTC | CAIRSGLADYEQYF
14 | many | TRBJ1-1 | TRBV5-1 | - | TGCGCCAGCAGAACTCCCGGGACGAACACTGAAGCTTTCTTT | CASRTPGTNTEAFF
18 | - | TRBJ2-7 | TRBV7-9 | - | TGTGCCAGCAGCTCTCCCCCGGCAGAAGTCTCTGGCTCCTACGAGCAGTACTTC | CASSSPPAEVSGSYEQYF
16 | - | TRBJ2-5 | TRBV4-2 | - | TGTGCCAGCAGCCAAGATGGAGACGGGAGCTCAGAGACCCAGTACTTC | CASSQDGDGSSETQYF
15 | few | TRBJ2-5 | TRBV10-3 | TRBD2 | TGTGCCATCAGTGAGTCGGGACTAGCGGGCGAGACCCAGTACTTC | CAISESGLAGETQYF
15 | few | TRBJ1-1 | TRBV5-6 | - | TGTGCCAGCAGTTCCCCGGGGGGCTTACTCTCTGAAGCTTTCTTT | CASSSPGGLLSEAFF
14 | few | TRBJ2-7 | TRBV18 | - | TGTGCCAGCTCACCGTACGCACCCCCCTACGAGCAGTACTTC | CASSPYAPPYEQYF
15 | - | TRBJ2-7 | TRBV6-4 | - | TGTGCCAGCAGTGACTCAAAGGAGAGCTCCTACGAGCAGTACTTC | CASSDSKESSYEQYF
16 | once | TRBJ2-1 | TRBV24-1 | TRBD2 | TGTGCCACCAGCTTCCCGGGACTAGCGGGAGTGTATGAGCAGTTCTTC | CATSFPGLAGVYEQFF
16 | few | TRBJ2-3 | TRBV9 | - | TGTGCCAGCAGCGTAGTTGGCGCAGCTAGCACAGATACGCAGTATTTT | CASSVVGAASTDTQYF
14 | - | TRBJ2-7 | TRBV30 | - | TGTGCCTGGAGTGTACCGGACCACCGCTACGAGCAGTACTTC | CAWSVPDHRYEQYF
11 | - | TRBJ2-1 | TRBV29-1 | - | TGCAGCGTTGTGGGCGTCGATGAGCAGTTCTTC | CSVVGVDEQFF
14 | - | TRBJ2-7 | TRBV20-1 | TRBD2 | TGCAGTGCTAGTTGGCGGGAGGTCCCCTGGGAGCAGTACTTC | CSASWREVPWEQYF
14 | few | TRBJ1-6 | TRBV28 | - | TGTGCCAGCAGTCTCGGGCCGGCGTACTCACCCCTCCACTTT | CASSLGPAYSPLHF
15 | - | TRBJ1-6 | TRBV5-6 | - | TGTGCCAGCAGCCAATACGACAGGAATAATTCACCCCTCCACTTT | CASSQYDRNNSPLHF
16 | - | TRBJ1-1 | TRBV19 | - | TGTGCCAGTAGTATCGGGGGCTTGGGCATGAACACTGAAGCTTTCTTT | CASSIGGLGMNTEAFF
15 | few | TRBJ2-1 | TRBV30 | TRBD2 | TGTGCCTGGGAGACTAGCGGGAGGCAACACAATGAGCAGTTCTTC | CAWETSGRQHNEQFF
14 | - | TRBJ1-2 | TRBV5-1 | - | TGCGCCAGCAGCTCGGACAGTGGGAACTATGGCTACACCTTC | CASSSDSGNYGYTF
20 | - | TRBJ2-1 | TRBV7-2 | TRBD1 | TGTGCCAGCAGCATAAACCGGGACAGGTTTATAGGAACCTCCTACAATGAGCAGTTCTTC | CASSINRDRFIGTSYNEQFF
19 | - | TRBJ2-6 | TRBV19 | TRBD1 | TGTGCCAGTCGATGGGGGTCGGGGACAGCCAATTCGGGGGCCAACGTCCTGACTTTC | CASRWGSGTANSGANVLTF
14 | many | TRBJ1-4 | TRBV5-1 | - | TGCGCCAGCAGCTACGACAGGAGGGGGATGAAGATGTTTTTT | CASSYDRRGMKMFF
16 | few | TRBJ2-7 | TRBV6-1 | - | TGTGCCAGCGTTCGCGGAAACACGGAGAGCTCCTACGAGCAGTACTTC | CASVRGNTESSYEQYF
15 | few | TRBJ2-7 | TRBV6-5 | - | TGTGCCAGCAGTTACTCTTCCGGGGCCTCCTACGAGCAGTACTTC | CASSYSSGASYEQYF
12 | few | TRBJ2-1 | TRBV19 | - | TGTGCCAGTAGTATAGTTGGGGCGGAGCAGTTCTTC | CASSIVGAEQFF
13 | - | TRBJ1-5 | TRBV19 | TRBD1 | TGTGCTTGTTCCGGGACAGGAAATCAGCCCCAGCATTTT | CACSGTGNQPQHF
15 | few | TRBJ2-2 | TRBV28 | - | TGTGCCAGCAGTTTCGTCGGGCCTCAAACCGGGGAGCTGTTTTTT | CASSFVGPQTGELFF
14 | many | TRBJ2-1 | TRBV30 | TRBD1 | TGTGCCTGGAGTGGTGGACAGGGAATCGATGAGCAGTTCTTC | CAWSGGQGIDEQFF